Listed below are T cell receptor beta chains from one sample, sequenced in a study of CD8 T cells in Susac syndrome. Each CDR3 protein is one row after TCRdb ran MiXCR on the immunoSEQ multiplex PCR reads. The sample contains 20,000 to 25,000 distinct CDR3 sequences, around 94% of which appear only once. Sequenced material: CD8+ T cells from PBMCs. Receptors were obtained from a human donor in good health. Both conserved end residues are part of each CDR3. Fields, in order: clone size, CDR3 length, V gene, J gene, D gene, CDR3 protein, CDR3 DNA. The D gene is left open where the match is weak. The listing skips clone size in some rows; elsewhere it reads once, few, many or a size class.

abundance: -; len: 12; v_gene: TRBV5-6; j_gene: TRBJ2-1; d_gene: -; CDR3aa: CASSLVGLEQFF; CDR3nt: TGTGCCAGCAGCTTGGTGGGTCTGGAGCAGTTCTTC
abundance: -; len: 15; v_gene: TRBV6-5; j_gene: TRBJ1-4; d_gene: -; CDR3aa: CASSMTWLSDEKLFF; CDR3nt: TGTGCCAGCAGTATGACCTGGCTATCCGATGAAAAACTGTTTTTT
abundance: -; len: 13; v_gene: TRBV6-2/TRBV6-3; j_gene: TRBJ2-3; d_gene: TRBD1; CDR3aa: CAARTGESDTQYF; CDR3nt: TGTGCGGCACGGACAGGGGAGTCAGATACGCAGTATTTT
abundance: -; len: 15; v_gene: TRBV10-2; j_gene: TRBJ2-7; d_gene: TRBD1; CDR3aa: CASLEQGVSTYEQYF; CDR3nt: TGCGCCAGCCTAGAACAGGGGGTTTCTACTTACGAGCAGTACTTC
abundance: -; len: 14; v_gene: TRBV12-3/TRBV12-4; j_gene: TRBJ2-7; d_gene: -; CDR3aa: CASSLGGALYEQYF; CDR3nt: TGTGCCAGCAGTTTAGGGGGAGCCCTCTACGAGCAGTACTTC
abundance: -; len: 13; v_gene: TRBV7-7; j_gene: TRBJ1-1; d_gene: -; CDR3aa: CASSPSKGTEAFF; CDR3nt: TGTGCTAGCAGCCCCAGTAAGGGCACTGAAGCTTTCTTT
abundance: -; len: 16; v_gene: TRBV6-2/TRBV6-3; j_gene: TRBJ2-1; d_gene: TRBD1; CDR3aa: CASRTYGTGGLNEQFF; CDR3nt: TGTGCCAGCAGAACCTACGGGACAGGGGGGCTCAATGAGCAGTTCTTC
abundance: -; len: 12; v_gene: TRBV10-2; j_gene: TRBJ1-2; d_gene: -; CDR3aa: CASKPRVGGYTF; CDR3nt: TGCGCCAGCAAGCCACGCGTTGGCGGCTACACCTTC
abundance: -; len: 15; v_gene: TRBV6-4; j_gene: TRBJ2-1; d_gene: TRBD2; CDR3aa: CASSDALAGNNEQFF; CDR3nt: TGTGCCAGCAGTGACGCACTAGCGGGGAACAATGAGCAGTTCTTC
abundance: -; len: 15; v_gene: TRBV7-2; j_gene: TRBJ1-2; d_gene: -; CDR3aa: CASSRRQTSNYGYTF; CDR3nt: TGTGCCAGCAGCCGAAGACAGACGTCTAACTATGGCTACACCTTC
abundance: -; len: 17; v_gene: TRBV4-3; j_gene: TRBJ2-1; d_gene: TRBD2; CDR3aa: CASSQGLAASSYNEQFF; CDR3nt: TGCGCCAGCAGCCAAGGACTAGCGGCCAGCTCCTACAATGAGCAGTTCTTC
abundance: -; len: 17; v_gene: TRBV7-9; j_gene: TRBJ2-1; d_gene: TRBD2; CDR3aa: CASSPRGASGGYNEQFF; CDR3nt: TGTGCCAGCAGCCCTCGTGGGGCTAGCGGGGGGTACAATGAGCAGTTCTTC
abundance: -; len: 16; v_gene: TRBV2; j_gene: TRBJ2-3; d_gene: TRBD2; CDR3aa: CASSASWGGSTDTQYF; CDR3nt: TGTGCCAGCAGTGCTTCTTGGGGGGGAAGCACAGATACGCAGTATTTT
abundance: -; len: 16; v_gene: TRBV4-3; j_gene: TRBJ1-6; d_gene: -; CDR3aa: CASSQDLPLYNSPLHF; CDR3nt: TGCGCCAGCAGCCAAGACCTACCCCTATATAATTCACCCCTCCACTTT
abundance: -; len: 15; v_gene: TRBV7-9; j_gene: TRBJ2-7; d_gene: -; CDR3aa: CASSSDRITYYEQYF; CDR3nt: TGTGCCAGCAGCTCAGACAGGATAACCTACTACGAGCAGTACTTC
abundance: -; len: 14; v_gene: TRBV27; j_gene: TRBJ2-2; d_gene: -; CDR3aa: CASSLYRATGELFF; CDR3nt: TGTGCCAGCAGTTTATACAGGGCCACCGGGGAGCTGTTTTTT
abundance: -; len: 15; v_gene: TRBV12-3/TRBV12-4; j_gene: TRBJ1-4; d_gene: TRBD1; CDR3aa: CASSLLTGGGEKLFF; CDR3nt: TGTGCCAGCAGTTTACTGACAGGGGGAGGAGAAAAACTGTTTTTT
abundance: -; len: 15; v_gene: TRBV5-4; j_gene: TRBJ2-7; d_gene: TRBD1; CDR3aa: CASSLQPGQGGEQYF; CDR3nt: TGTGCCAGCAGCCTCCAACCGGGACAGGGGGGCGAGCAGTACTTC
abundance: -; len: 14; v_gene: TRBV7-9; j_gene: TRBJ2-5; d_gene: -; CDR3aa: CASSPPSSQETQYF; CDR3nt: TGTGCCAGCAGCCCCCCCAGCAGCCAAGAGACCCAGTACTTC
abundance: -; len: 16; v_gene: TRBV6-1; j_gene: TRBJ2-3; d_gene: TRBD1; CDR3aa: CASSPEGGPSADTQYF; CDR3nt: TGTGCCAGCAGTCCCGAAGGGGGCCCCTCAGCAGATACGCAGTATTTT
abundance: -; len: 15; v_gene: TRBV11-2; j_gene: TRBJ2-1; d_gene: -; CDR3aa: CASSQNRVIYNEQFF; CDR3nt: TGTGCCAGCAGCCAAAACAGGGTAATCTACAATGAGCAGTTCTTC
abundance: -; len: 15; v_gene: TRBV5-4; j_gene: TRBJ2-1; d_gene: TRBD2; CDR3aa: CASSLGRVREGEQFF; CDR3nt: TGTGCCAGCAGCTTAGGTCGAGTCAGGGAGGGTGAGCAGTTCTTC
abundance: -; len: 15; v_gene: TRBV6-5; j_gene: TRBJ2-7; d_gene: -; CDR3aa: CASSYKGNRNDEQYF; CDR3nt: TGTGCCAGCAGTTACAAAGGTAACAGGAACGACGAGCAGTACTTC
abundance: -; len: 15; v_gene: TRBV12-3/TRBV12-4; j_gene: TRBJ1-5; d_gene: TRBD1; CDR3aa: CASSSDRGGNQPQHF; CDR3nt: TGTGCCAGCAGTTCGGACAGGGGCGGCAATCAGCCCCAGCATTTT
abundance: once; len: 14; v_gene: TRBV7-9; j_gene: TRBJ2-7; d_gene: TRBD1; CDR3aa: CASNHGQDSYEQYF; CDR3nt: TGTGCCAGCAATCACGGACAGGACTCCTACGAGCAGTACTTC
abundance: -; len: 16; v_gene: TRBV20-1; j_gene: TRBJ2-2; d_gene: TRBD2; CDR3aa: CSARDLAGGETGELFF; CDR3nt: TGCAGTGCTAGAGATCTAGCGGGGGGTGAGACCGGGGAGCTGTTTTTT
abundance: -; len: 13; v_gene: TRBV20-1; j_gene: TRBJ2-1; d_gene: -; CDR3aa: CSGGQGNANEQFF; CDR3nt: TGCAGTGGGGGGCAGGGCAATGCCAATGAGCAGTTCTTC
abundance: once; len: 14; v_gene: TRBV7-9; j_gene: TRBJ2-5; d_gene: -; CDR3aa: CASSSGQNQETQYF; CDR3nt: TGTGCCAGCAGCTCCGGACAGAACCAAGAGACCCAGTACTTC
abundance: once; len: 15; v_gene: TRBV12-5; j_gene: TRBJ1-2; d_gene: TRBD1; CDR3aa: CASGLGRQGAYGYTF; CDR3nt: TGTGCTAGTGGTTTGGGACGACAGGGGGCTTATGGCTACACCTTC
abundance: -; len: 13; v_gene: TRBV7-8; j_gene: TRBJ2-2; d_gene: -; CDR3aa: CASSWRSTGELFF; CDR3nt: TGTGCCAGCAGCTGGCGATCCACCGGGGAGCTGTTTTTT
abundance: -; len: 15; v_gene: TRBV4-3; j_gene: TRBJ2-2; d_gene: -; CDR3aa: CASSQGRGNTGELFF; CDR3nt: TGCGCCAGCAGCCAAGGCAGGGGGAACACCGGGGAGCTGTTTTTT
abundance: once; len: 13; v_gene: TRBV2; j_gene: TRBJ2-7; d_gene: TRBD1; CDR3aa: CASMGQPSYEQYF; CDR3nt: TGTGCCAGCATGGGACAGCCCTCCTACGAGCAGTACTTC
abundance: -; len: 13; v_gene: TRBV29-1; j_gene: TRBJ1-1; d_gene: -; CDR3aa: CSVEVRVNTEAFF; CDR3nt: TGCAGCGTTGAGGTCAGGGTGAACACTGAAGCTTTCTTT
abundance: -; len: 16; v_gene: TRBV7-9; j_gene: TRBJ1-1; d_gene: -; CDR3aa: CASTPPGAQRNTEAFF; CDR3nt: TGTGCCAGCACCCCTCCGGGGGCGCAGAGGAACACTGAAGCTTTCTTT
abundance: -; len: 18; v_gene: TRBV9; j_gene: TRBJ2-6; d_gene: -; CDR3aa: CAGSQGRDMSSGANVLTF; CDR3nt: TGTGCCGGCAGCCAGGGGAGGGACATGAGCTCTGGGGCCAACGTCCTGACTTTC
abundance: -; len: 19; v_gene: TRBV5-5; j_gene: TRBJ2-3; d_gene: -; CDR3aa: CASSFRAGTYRASTDTQYF; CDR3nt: TGTGCCAGCAGCTTTCGCGCTGGGACCTATAGGGCTAGCACAGATACGCAGTATTTT
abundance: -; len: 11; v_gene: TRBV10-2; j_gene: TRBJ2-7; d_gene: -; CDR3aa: CATGQNYEQYF; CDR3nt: TGCGCCACCGGACAGAACTACGAGCAGTACTTC
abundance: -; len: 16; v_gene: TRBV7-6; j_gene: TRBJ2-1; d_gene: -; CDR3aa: CASSTRDSGVVNEQFF; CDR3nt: TGTGCCAGCAGCACCCGGGACTCCGGAGTTGTAAATGAGCAGTTCTTC
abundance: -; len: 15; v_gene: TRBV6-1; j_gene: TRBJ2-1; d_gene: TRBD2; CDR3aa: CASSEASGGANEQFF; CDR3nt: TGTGCCAGCAGTGAAGCTAGCGGGGGGGCCAATGAGCAGTTCTTC
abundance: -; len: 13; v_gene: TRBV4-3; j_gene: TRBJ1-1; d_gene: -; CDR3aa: CASSQDGGRRAFF; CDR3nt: TGCGCCAGCAGCCAAGACGGGGGGCGGAGGGCTTTCTTT
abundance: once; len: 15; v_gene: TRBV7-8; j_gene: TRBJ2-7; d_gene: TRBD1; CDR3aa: CASSLVSRGPDEQYF; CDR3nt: TGTGCCAGCAGCTTAGTTAGCAGGGGGCCTGATGAGCAGTACTTC
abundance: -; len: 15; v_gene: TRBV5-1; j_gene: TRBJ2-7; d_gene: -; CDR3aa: CASSVAPDSSYEQYF; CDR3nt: TGCGCCAGCAGCGTCGCCCCAGATAGCTCCTACGAGCAGTACTTC
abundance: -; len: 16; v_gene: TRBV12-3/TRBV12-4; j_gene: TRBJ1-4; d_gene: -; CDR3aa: CASSLGPRATNEKLFF; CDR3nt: TGTGCCAGCAGTTTAGGTCCGCGTGCAACTAATGAAAAACTGTTTTTT